A selection of T cell receptor beta chains follows, all from one sample in a study of technical replicates of blood from a handful of donors. The protocol was immunoSEQ multiplex PCR, while the TCRdb copy is restricted to in-frame clones and leaves out a portion. The sample includes 75,000 to 90,000 clones, around 94% seen only once; the top ten take around 0.24%. Material: T cells isolated from PBMCs. These TCRs come from a human donor in good health. Each CDR3 is given with its conserved first and last residue. The D gene is left open where the match is weak. A clone size is listed for some rows: how often the clone was seen (once, few, many), or a class if it is expanded.

>.|TRBJ2-1|TRBV7-8|TRBD1
CASSSGQAIQYEQFF
TGTGCCAGCAGCTCCGGACAGGCCATCCAATATGAGCAGTTCTTC
>once|TRBJ1-2|TRBV7-6|.
CASSLDTGSHGYTF
TGTGCCAGCAGCTTAGATACGGGAAGCCATGGCTACACCTTC
>.|TRBJ2-7|TRBV30|.
CAWSVLSGLLSYEQYF
TGTGCCTGGAGTGTACTGTCGGGGTTGTTGTCCTACGAGCAGTACTTC
>.|TRBJ2-1|TRBV11-2|TRBD2
CASSLGPSGSSYNEQFF
TGTGCCAGCAGCTTAGGGCCTAGCGGGAGCTCCTACAATGAGCAGTTCTTC
>.|TRBJ2-2|TRBV11-2|TRBD1
CASRGDRGLFGELFF
TGTGCCAGCAGGGGGGACAGGGGTTTGTTCGGGGAGCTGTTTTTT
>.|TRBJ2-1|TRBV5-1|TRBD2
CASSQLAVSDNEQFF
TGCGCCAGCAGCCAACTAGCGGTTAGCGACAATGAGCAGTTCTTC
>.|TRBJ2-7|TRBV5-1|TRBD1
CASSPRTGPYEQYF
TGCGCCAGCAGCCCAAGGACAGGGCCATACGAGCAGTACTTC
>.|TRBJ2-3|TRBV11-3|TRBD2
CASSSWGRATDTQYF
TGTGCCAGCAGCTCGTGGGGGAGGGCAACAGATACGCAGTATTTT
>.|TRBJ2-3|TRBV28|TRBD1
CASSPSGTGGSDTQYF
TGTGCCAGCAGTCCTTCCGGGACAGGGGGCTCAGATACGCAGTATTTT
>once|TRBJ1-5|TRBV19|.
CASSIEGRGQPQHF
TGTGCCAGTAGTATAGAGGGTAGGGGTCAGCCCCAGCATTTT
>.|TRBJ1-1|TRBV29-1|TRBD1
CSAWDRGHNEAFF
TGCAGCGCCTGGGACAGGGGGCATAATGAAGCTTTCTTT
>few|TRBJ1-1|TRBV25-1|.
CASKRTVNTEAFF
TGTGCCAGCAAGCGGACAGTTAACACTGAAGCTTTCTTT
>.|TRBJ1-2|TRBV5-5|.
CASSSGGPGGYTF
TGTGCCAGCAGCTCGGGGGGCCCCGGTGGCTACACCTTC
>.|TRBJ1-1|TRBV28|.
CASSTTGRLNKMNTEAFF
TGTGCCAGCAGTACAACAGGGCGTCTAAATAAGATGAACACTGAAGCTTTCTTT
>once|TRBJ1-2|TRBV11-2|TRBD1
CASSLDWGQGALSYTF
TGTGCCAGCAGCTTAGATTGGGGACAGGGGGCCCTGAGCTACACCTTC
>.|TRBJ2-3|TRBV12-5|TRBD2
CASGRAGAETSSTDTQYF
TGTGCTAGTGGCCGAGCGGGGGCCGAAACTTCAAGCACAGATACGCAGTATTTT
>.|TRBJ2-3|TRBV28|.
CATRLGSTDTQYF
TGTGCCACTCGACTCGGTTCCACAGATACGCAGTATTTT
>.|TRBJ1-1|TRBV13|TRBD1
CASSYRQGRGNTEAFF
TGTGCCAGCAGTTACAGACAGGGTCGGGGGAACACTGAAGCTTTCTTT
>.|TRBJ2-2|TRBV6-1|.
CASSEASPGLGSTGELFF
TGTGCCAGCAGTGAAGCGTCCCCGGGACTCGGTTCCACCGGGGAGCTGTTTTTT
>.|TRBJ1-2|TRBV7-8|.
CASSLGVPYGYTF
TGTGCCAGCAGCTTAGGCGTGCCCTATGGCTACACCTTC
>.|TRBJ2-1|TRBV6-5|TRBD1
CASSYRGQGATDEQFF
TGTGCCAGCAGTTACAGGGGACAGGGGGCTACAGATGAGCAGTTCTTC
>.|TRBJ2-7|TRBV19|.
CASSMDTYEQYF
TGTGCCAGTAGTATGGACACCTACGAGCAGTACTTC
>.|TRBJ1-5|TRBV28|.
CASSFNYDGSNQPQHF
TGTGCCAGCAGTTTTAACTACGACGGTAGCAATCAGCCCCAGCATTTT
>.|TRBJ1-6|TRBV6-1|.
CASSDAGPSKPLHF
TGTGCCAGCAGTGATGCGGGACCGTCAAAACCCCTCCACTTT
>.|TRBJ1-2|TRBV29-1|.
CSVDDPATNYGYTF
TGCAGCGTTGACGATCCAGCGACTAACTATGGCTACACCTTC
>.|TRBJ2-3|TRBV5-4|TRBD1
CASTDRQGMTDTQYF
TGTGCCAGCACCGACAGACAGGGAATGACAGATACGCAGTATTTT
>.|TRBJ1-1|TRBV29-1|.
CSVWGLNTEAFF
TGCAGCGTATGGGGCTTGAACACTGAAGCTTTCTTT
>few|TRBJ1-1|TRBV19|.
CASKTQGMNTEAFF
TGTGCCAGTAAAACCCAGGGTATGAACACTGAAGCTTTCTTT
>.|TRBJ2-1|TRBV7-9|.
CASSLLVGHEQFF
TGTGCCAGCAGCTTGTTGGTTGGGCATGAGCAGTTCTTC